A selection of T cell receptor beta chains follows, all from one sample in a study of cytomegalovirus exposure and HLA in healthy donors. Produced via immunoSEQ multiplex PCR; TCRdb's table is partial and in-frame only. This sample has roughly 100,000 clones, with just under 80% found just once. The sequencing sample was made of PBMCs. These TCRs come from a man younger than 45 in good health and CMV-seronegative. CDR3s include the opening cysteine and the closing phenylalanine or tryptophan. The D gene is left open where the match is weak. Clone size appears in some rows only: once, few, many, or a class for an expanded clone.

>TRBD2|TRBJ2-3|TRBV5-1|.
TGCGCCAGCAGCCAAACTAGCGGGGGGGCCGGGGATACGCAGTATTTT
CASSQTSGGAGDTQYF
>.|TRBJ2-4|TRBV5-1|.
TGCGCCAGCAGCCTCTGGACAGAACTAGCCAAAAACATTCAGTACTTC
CASSLWTELAKNIQYF
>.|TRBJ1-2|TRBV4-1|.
TGCGCCAGCAGCCAAGACTCTCGGGGTGGCGATGGCTACACCTTC
CASSQDSRGGDGYTF
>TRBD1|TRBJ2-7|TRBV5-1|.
TGCGCCAGCAGCTTGCTGACAGGGGCCGAGCAGTACTTC
CASSLLTGAEQYF
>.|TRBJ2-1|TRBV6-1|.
TGTGCCAGCAGTCGTATAAATGAGCAGTTCTTC
CASSRINEQFF
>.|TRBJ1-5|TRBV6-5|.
TGTGCCAGCAGCACCTCGACGGGTAGCAATCAGCCCCAGCATTTT
CASSTSTGSNQPQHF
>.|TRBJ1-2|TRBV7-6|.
TGTGCCAGCAGCTTATCAGCTAACTATGGCTACACCTTC
CASSLSANYGYTF
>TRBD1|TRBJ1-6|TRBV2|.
TGTGCCAGCAGATGGACAGGGGAGTCACCCCTCCACTTT
CASRWTGESPLHF
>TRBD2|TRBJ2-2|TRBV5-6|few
TGTGCCAGCAGCTCCGGCGGGGGGGCCTCCGGGGAGCTGTTTTTT
CASSSGGGASGELFF
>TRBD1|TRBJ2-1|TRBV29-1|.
TGCAGCGCTGACCGGGACAGGGGTCAAAATGAGCAGTTCTTC
CSADRDRGQNEQFF
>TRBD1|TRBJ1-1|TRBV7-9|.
TGTGCCAGCAGCCCGACGTTAGGGGGCGATGAAGCTTTCTTT
CASSPTLGGDEAFF
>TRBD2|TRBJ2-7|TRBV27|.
TGTGCCAGCAGTTTAGCGGGAGTGGAATACGAGCAGTACTTC
CASSLAGVEYEQYF
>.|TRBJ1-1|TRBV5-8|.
TGTGCCAGCAGCTCCAGACAGCTGAAGAACACTGAAGCTTTCTTT
CASSSRQLKNTEAFF
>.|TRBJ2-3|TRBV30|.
TGTGCCTGGAGTGTAACCCCAGGGAGGGATACGCAGTATTTT
CAWSVTPGRDTQYF
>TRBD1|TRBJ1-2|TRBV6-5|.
TGTGCCAGCAGTCCTATGGACAGGGTCCGTGGCTACACCTTC
CASSPMDRVRGYTF
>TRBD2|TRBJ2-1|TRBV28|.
TGTGCCAGCAGTTTCACTAGCGGGAGGGCGAATGAGCAGTTCTTC
CASSFTSGRANEQFF
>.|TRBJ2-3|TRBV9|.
TGTGCCAGCAGCGTAGTACGTACAGGGAGTCTGACAGATACGCAGTATTTT
CASSVVRTGSLTDTQYF
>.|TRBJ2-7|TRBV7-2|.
TGTGCCAGCAGCACTATAACAGGGTACGAGCAGTACTTC
CASSTITGYEQYF
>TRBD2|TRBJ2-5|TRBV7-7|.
TGTGCTAGCAGCTCCGAGCGGGGGGGCGGGGAGACCCAGTACTTC
CASSSERGGGETQYF
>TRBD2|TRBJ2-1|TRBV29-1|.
TGCAGCGGACAGCGGGGCAGCTCCTACAATGAGCAGTTCTTC
CSGQRGSSYNEQFF
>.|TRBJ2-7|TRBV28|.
TGTGCCAGCAGTCCAGGGGACCCCGGCTCCTACGAGCAGTACTTC
CASSPGDPGSYEQYF
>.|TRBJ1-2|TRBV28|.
TGTGCCAGCAGTCTGTCCGGTAACTATGGCTACACCTTC
CASSLSGNYGYTF
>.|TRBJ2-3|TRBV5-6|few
TGTGCCAGCAGCTTGACTGGCGGGCGTAGCACAGATACGCAGTATTTT
CASSLTGGRSTDTQYF
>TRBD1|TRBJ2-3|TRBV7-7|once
TGTGCCAGCAGCTCCGGACAGGGAGGCCCAGATACGCAGTATTTT
CASSSGQGGPDTQYF
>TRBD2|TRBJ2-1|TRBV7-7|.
TGTGCCAGCAGCGGCGGGAGCAACAATGAGCAGTTCTTC
CASSGGSNNEQFF
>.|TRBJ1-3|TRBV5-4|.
TGTGCCGCTTCGGGGGGCTCTGGAAACACCATATATTTT
CAASGGSGNTIYF
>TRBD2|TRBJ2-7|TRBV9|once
TGTGCCAGCAGCGTATCCAGCGGGGGGGCCCCGAGCTCCTACGAGCAGTACTTC
CASSVSSGGAPSSYEQYF
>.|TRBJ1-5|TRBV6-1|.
TGTGCCAGCAGTGAAGTCAGGGCTCCCAATCAGCCCCAGCATTTT
CASSEVRAPNQPQHF
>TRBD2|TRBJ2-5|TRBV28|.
TGTGCCAGCAGCTTAGGGCTAGCGGGAGATGAACAAGAGACCCAGTACTTC
CASSLGLAGDEQETQYF
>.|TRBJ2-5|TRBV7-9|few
TGTGCCAGCAGCTCCAGGGGAGAGACCCAGTACTTC
CASSSRGETQYF
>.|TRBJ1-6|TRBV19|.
TGTGCCAGTAAGCAACTGCGCGAATTAAGCTCACCCCTCCACTTT
CASKQLRELSSPLHF